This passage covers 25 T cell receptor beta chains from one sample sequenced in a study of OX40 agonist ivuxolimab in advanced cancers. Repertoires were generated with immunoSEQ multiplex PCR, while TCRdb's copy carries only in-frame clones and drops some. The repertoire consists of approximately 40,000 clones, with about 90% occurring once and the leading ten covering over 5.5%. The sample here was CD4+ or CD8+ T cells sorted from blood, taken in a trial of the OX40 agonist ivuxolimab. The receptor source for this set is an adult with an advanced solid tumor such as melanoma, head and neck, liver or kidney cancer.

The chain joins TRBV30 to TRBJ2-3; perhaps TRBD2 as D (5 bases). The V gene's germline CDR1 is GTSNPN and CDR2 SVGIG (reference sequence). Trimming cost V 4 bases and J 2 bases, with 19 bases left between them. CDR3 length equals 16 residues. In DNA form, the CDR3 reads TGTGCCTGGACCCCCCAACTAGGCCGCTACACAGATACGCAGTATTTT. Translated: CAWTPQLGRYTDTQYF.

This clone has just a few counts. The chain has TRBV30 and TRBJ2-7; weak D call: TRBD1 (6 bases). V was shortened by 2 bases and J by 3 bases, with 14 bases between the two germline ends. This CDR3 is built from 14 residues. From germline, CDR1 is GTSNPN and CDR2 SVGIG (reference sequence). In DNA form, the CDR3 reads TGTGCCTGGAGTTTGGGACACAACCTCTACGAGCAGTACTTC. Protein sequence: CAWSLGHNLYEQYF.

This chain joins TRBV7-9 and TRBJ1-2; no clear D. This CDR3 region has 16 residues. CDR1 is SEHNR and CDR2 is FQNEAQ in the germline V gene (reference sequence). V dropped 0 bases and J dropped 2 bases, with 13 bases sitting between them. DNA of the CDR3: TGTGCCAGCAGCTTAGCAGCGGCAGACCTAAACTATGGCTACACCTTC. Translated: CASSLAAADLNYGYTF.

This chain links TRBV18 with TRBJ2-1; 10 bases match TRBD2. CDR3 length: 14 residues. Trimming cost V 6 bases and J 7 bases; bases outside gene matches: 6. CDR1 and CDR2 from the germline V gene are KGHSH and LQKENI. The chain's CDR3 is CASSPGSGRNEQFF. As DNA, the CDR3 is TGTGCCAGCTCCCCCGGTAGCGGGAGGAATGAGCAGTTCTTC.

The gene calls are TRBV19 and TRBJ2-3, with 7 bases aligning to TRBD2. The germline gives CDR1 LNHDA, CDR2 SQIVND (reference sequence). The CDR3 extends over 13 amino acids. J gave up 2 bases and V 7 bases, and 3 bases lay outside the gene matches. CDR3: CASKGLVTDTQYF. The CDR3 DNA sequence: TGTGCCAGTAAAGGACTAGTCACAGATACGCAGTATTTT. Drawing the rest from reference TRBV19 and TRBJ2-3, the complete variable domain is DGGITQSPKYLFRKEGQNVTLSCEQNLNHDAMYWYRQDPGQGLRLIYYSQIVNDFQKGDIAEGYSVSREKKESFPLTVTSAQKNPTAFYLCASKGLVTDTQYFGPGTRLTVL.

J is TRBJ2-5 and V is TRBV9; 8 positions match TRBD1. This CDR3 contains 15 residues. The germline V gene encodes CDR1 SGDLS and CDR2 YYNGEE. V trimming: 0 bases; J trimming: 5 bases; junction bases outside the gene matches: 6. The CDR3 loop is CASSVEQGEWETQYF. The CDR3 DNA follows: TGTGCCAGCAGCGTAGAACAGGGGGAGTGGGAGACCCAGTACTTC.

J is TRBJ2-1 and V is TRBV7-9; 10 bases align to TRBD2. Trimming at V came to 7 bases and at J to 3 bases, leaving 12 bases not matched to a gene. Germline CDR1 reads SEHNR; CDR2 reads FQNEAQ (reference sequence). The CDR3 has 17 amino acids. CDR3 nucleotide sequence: TGTGCCAGCACCAAGGGGGCTAGCGGGAGTATCTACAATGAGCAGTTCTTC. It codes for CASTKGASGSIYNEQFF. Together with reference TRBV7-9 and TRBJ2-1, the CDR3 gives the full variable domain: DTGVSQNPRHKITKRGQNVTFRCDPISEHNRLYWYRQTLGQGPEFLTYFQNEAQLEKSRLLSDRFSAERPKGSFSTLEIQRTEQGDSAMYLCASTKGASGSIYNEQFFGPGTRLTVL.

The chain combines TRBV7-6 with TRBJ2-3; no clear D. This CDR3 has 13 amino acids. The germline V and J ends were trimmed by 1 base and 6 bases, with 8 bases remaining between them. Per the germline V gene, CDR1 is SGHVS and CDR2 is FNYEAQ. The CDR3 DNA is TGTGCCAGCAGCTTAGACCCGAGGGATACGCAGTATTTT. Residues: CASSLDPRDTQYF.

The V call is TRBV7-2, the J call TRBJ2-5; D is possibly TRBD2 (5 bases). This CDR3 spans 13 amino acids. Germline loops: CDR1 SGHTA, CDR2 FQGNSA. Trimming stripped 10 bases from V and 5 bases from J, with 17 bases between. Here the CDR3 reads CATNRGRGETQYF. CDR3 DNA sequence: TGTGCCACCAATAGAGGGAGAGGGGAGACCCAGTACTTC.

This CDR3 reads CASTSDSRGVYTF. CDR3 sequence (DNA): TGTGCCAGCACCTCGGACAGCCGGGGTGTCTACACCTTC. V is TRBV2 and J is TRBJ1-2, with D perhaps matching TRBD1 (6 bases). The CDR3 loop spans 13 amino acids. V lost 7 bases to trimming and J lost 10 bases, with 19 bases between them. CDR1 and CDR2 from the germline V gene are SNHLY and FYNNEI.

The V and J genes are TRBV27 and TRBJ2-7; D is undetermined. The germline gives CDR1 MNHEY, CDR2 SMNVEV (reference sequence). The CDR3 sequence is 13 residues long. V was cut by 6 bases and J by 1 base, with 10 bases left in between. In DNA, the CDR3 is TGTGCCAGCAGGGGTAAAGTTTCCTACGAGCAGTACTTC. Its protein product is CASRGKVSYEQYF.

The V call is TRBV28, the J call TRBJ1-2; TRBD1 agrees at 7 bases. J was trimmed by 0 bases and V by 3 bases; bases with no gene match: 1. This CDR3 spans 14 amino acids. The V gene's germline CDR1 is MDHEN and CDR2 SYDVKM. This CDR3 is CASSFGTANYGYTF. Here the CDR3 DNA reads TGTGCCAGCAGTTTTGGGACAGCTAACTATGGCTACACCTTC.

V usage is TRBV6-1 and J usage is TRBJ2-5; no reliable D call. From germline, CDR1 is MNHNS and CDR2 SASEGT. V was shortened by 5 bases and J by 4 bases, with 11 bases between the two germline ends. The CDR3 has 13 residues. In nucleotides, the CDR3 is TGTGCCAGCAGTTTGGACCCGGGAGAGACCCAGTACTTC. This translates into CASSLDPGETQYF.

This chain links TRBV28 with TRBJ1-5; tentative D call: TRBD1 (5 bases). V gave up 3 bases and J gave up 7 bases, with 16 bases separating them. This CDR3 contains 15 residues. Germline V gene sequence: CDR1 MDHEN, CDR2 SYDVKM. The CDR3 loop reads CASSFGGIRYQPQHF. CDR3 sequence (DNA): TGTGCCAGCAGTTTCGGGGGAATTCGATACCAGCCCCAGCATTTT. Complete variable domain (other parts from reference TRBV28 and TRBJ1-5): DVKVTQSSRYLVKRTGEKVFLECVQDMDHENMFWYRQDPGLGLRLIYFSYDVKMKEKGDIPEGYSVSREKKERFSLILESASTNQTSMYLCASSFGGIRYQPQHFGDGTRLSIL.

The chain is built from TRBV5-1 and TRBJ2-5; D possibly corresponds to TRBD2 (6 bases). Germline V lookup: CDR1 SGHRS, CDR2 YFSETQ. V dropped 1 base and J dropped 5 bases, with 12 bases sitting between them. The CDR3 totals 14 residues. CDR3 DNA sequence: TGCGCCAGCAGCTTGTTCGGGGGTGAGGAGACCCAGTACTTC. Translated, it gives CASSLFGGEETQYF.

DNA of the CDR3: TGCGCCAGCAGCCTACTAGCGGGAGGGGGGAATGAGCAGTTCTTC. Translation gives CASSLLAGGGNEQFF. The chain joins TRBV5-1 to TRBJ2-1, with TRBD2 matching 13 bases. CDR1 and CDR2 from the germline V gene are SGHRS and YFSETQ. This CDR3 region has 15 residues. Trimming cost V 4 bases and J 7 bases; bases outside gene matches: 5.

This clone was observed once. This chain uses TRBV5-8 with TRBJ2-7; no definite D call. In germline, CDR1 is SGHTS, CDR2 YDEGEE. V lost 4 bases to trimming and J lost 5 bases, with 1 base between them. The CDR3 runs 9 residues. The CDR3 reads CASSDEQYF. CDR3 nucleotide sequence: TGTGCCAGCAGCGACGAGCAGTACTTC.

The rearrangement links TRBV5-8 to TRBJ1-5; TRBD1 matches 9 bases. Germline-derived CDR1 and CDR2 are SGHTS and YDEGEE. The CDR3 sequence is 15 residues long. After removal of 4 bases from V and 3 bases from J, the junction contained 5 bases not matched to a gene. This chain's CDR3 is CASSQGQGFNQPQHF. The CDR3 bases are TGTGCCAGCAGCCAGGGACAGGGATTCAATCAGCCCCAGCATTTT.

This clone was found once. In DNA, the CDR3 is TGTGCCTGGAAAGGGCAGGGGAACGGCTACACCTTC. This sequence encodes CAWKGQGNGYTF. The rearrangement links TRBV30 to TRBJ1-2; the D gene is possibly TRBD1 (6 bases). The CDR3 consists of 12 residues. V was shortened by 4 bases and J by 8 bases, with 14 bases between the two germline ends. CDR1 is GTSNPN, CDR2 SVGIG, per germline (reference sequence).

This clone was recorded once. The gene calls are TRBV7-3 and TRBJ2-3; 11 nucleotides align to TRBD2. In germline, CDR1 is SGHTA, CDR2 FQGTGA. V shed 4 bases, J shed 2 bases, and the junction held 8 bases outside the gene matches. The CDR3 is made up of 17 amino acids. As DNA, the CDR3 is TGTGCCAGCAGCTCCGGACTAGCGGGTACCTTCACAGATACGCAGTATTTT. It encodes CASSSGLAGTFTDTQYF.

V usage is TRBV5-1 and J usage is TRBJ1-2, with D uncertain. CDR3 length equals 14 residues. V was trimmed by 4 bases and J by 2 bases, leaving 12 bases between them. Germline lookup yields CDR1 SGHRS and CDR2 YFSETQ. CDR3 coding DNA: TGCGCCAGCAGCACGGGTGAGGAAAACTATGGCTACACCTTC. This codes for CASSTGEENYGYTF.

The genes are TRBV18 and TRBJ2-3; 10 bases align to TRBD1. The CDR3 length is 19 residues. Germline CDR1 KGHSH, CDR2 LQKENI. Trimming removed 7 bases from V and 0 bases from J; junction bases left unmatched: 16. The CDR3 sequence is CASFRDRGHSIPSTDTQYF. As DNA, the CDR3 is TGTGCCAGCTTCCGGGACAGGGGACATAGTATTCCTAGCACAGATACGCAGTATTTT.

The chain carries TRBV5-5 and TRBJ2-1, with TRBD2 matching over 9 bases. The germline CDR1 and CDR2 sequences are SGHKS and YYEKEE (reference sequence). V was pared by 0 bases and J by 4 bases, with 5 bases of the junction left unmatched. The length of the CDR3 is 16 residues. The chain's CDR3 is CASSLAGGRVYNEQFF. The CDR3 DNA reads TGTGCCAGCAGCTTGGCGGGCGGGAGGGTGTACAATGAGCAGTTCTTC.

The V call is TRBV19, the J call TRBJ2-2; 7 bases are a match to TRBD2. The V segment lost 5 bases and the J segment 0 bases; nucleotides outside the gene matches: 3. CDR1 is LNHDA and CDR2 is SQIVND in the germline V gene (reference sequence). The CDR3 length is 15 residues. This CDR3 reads CASSQAGANTGELFF. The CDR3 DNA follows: TGTGCCAGTAGTCAGGCGGGAGCGAACACCGGGGAGCTGTTTTTT.

CDR3 nucleotides: TGCGCCAGCAGCTCGCAAGCGGGAGGGATCAACAATGAGCAGTTCTTC. Translation: CASSSQAGGINNEQFF. The J gene is TRBJ2-1, the V gene TRBV5-1; 10 nucleotides line up with TRBD2. The length of the CDR3 is 16 residues. The V gene end was trimmed by 3 bases and the J gene end by 5 bases; junction bases not matched to a gene: 8. Germline V gene data show CDR1 as SGHRS and CDR2 as YFSETQ.